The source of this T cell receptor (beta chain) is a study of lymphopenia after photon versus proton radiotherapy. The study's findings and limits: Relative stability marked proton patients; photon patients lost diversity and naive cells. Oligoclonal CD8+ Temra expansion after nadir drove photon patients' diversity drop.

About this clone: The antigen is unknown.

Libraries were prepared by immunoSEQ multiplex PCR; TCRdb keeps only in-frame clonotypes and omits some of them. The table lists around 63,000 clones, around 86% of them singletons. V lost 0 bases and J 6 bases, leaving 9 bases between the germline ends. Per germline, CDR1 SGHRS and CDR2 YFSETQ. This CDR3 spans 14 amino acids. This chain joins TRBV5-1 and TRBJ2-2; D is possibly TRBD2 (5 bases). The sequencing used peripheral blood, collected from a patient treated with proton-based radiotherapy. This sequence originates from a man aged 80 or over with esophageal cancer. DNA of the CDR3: TGCGCCAGCAGCTTGGGTAGCGCCGCCGGGGAGCTGTTTTTT. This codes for CASSLGSAAGELFF.